This T cell receptor (beta chain) derives from a study of shared T cell receptors in the human thymus. Data came from immunoSEQ multiplex PCR; TCRdb stores just in-frame clones and leaves some out. The sample shows hundreds of thousands of clones, around three quarters of them seen only once. Germline CDR1 is MNHEY and CDR2 is SMNVEV (reference sequence). Between the trimmed V and J ends, which lost 8 bases and 0 bases, there was a span of 11 bases. The CDR3 sequence is 15 residues long. These data also formed part of another study, on human thymus T cells.

This sequence originates from a boy under three years old with a congenital heart defect. The specimen was thymocytes. The chain has TRBV27 and TRBJ2-6; unclear D gene. The CDR3 protein is CASGRHLSGANVLTF. Written as DNA, the CDR3 is TGTGCCAGCGGGCGACATCTCTCTGGGGCCAACGTCCTGACTTTC.